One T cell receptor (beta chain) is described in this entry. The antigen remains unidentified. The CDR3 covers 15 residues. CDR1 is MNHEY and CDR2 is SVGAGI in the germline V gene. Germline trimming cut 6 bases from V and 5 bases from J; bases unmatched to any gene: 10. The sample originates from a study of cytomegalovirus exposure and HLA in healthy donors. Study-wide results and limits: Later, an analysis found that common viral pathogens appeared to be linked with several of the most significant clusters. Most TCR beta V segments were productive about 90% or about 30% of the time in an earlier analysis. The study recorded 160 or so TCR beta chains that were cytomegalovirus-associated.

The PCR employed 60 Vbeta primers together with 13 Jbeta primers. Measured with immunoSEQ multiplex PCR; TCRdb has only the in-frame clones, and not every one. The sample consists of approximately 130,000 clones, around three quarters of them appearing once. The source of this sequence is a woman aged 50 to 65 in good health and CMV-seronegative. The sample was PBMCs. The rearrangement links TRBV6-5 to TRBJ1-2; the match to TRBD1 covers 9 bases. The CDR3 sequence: CASRGGGQGYYGYTF. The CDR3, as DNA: TGTGCCAGCAGGGGCGGTGGACAGGGGTATTATGGCTACACCTTC.